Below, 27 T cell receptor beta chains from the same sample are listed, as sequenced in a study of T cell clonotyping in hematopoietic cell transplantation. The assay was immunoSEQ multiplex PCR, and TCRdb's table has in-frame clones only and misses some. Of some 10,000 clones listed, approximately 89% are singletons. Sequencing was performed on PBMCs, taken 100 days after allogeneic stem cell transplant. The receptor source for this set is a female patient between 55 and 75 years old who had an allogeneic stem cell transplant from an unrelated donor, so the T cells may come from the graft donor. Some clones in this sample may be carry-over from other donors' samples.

The CDR3 here is CASSERGDEQYF. CDR3 sequence (DNA): TGTGCCAGCAGCGAAAGGGGGGACGAGCAGTACTTC. The chain is built from TRBV28 and TRBJ2-7, with D tentatively TRBD1 or TRBD2 (6 bases each). This CDR3 has 12 residues. The germline CDR1 and CDR2 sequences are MDHEN and SYDVKM. V was pared by 6 bases and J by 5 bases, with 11 bases between.

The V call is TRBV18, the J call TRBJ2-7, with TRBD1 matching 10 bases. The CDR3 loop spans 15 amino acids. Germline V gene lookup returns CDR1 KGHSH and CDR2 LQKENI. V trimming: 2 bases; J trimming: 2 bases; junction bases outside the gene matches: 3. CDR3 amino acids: CASSPNGQGAYEQYF. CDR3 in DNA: TGTGCCAGCTCACCAAATGGACAGGGGGCCTACGAGCAGTACTTC.

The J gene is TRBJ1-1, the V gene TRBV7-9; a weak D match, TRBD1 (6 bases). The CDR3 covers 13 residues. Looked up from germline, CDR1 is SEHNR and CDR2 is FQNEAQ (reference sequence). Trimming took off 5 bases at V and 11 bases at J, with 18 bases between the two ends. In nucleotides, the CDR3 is TGTGCCAGCAGCCCAGGACTTACAAGGGGGGCTTTCTTT. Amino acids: CASSPGLTRGAFF.

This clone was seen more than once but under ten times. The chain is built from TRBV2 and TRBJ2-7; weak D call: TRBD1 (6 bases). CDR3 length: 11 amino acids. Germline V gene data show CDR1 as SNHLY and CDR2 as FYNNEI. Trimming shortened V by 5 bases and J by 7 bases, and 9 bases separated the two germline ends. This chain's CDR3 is CASSSQGEQYF. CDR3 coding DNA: TGTGCCAGCAGTTCACAGGGAGAGCAGTACTTC.

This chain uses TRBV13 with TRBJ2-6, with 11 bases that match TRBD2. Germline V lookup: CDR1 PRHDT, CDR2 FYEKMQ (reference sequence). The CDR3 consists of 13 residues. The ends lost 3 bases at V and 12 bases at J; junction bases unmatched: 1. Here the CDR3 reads CASSFGLAGVLTF. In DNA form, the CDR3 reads TGTGCCAGCAGCTTTGGACTAGCGGGCGTCCTGACTTTC.

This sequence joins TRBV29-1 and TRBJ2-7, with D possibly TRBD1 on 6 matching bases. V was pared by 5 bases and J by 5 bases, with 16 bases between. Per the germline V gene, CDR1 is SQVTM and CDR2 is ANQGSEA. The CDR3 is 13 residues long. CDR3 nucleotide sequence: TGCAGCGTTTCAGGGGCCTCCTCGCACGAGCAGTACTTC. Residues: CSVSGASSHEQYF.

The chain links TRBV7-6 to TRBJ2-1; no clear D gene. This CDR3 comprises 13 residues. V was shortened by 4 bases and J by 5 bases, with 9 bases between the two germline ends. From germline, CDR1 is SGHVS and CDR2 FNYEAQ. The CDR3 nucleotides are TGTGCCAGCAGCTCTAGTGTAAACAATGAGCAGTTCTTC. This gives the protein CASSSSVNNEQFF.

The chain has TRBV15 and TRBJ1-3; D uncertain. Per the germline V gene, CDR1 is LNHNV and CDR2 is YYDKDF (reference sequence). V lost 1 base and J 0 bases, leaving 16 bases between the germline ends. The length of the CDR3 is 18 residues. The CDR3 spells CATSRGWQQQNSGNTIYF. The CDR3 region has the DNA TGTGCCACCAGCAGAGGGTGGCAGCAACAAAACTCTGGAAACACCATATATTTT.

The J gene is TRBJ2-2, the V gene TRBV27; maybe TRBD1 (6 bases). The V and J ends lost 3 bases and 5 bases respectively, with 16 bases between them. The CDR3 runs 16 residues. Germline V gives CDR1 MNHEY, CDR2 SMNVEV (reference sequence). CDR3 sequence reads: CASSLNSGTRTGELFF. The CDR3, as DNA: TGTGCCAGCAGTTTGAATTCCGGGACACGGACCGGGGAGCTGTTTTTT.

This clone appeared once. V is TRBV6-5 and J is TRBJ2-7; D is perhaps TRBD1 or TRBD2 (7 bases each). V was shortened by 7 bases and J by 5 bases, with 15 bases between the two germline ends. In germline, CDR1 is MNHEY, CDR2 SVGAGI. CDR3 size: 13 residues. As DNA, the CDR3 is TGTGCCAGCAACCAACAGGGGAGGGACGAGCAGTACTTC. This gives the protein CASNQQGRDEQYF.

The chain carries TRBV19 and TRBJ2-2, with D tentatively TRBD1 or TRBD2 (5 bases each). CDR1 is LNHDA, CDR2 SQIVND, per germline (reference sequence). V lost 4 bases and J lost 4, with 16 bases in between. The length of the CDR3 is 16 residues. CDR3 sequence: CASSRIFIGGTGELFF. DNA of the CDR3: TGTGCCAGTAGTAGGATTTTTATTGGGGGCACCGGGGAGCTGTTTTTT.

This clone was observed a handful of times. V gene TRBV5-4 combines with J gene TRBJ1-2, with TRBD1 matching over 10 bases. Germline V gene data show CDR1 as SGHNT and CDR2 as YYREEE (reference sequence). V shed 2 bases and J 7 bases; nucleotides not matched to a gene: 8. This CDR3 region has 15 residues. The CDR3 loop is CASSFGGTGAAGYTF. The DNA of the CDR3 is TGTGCCAGCAGCTTTGGTGGGACAGGGGCGGCTGGCTACACCTTC. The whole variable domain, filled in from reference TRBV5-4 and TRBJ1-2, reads ETGVTQSPTHLIKTRGQQVTLRCSSQSGHNTVSWYQQALGQGPQFIFQYYREEENGRGNFPPRFSGLQFPNYSSELNVNALELDDSALYLCASSFGGTGAAGYTFGSGTRLTVV.

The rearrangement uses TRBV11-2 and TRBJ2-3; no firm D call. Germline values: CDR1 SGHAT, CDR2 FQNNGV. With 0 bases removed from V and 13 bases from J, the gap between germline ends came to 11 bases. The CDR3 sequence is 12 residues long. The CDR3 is CASSLDNDPKYF. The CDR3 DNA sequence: TGTGCCAGCAGCTTAGATAATGACCCGAAGTATTTT.

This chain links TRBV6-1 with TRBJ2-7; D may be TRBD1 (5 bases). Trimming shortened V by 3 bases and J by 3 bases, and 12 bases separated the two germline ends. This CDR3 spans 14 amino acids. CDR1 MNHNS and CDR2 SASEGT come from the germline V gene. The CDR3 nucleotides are TGTGCCAGCAGTGACAGGGCCCACCTCTACGAGCAGTACTTC. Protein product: CASSDRAHLYEQYF.

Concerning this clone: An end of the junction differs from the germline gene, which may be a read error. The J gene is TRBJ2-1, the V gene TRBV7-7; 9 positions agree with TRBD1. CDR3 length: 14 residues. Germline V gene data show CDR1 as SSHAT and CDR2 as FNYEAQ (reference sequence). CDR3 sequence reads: CASSSGQGDNEQFF. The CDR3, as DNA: TGTGCTAGCAGCTCGGGACAGGGAGACAATGAGCAGTTCTTC.

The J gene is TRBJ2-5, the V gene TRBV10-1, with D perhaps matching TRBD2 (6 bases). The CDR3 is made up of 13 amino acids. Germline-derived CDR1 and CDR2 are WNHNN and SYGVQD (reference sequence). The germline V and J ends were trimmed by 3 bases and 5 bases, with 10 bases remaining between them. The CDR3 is CASSESGVETQYF. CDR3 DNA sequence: TGCGCCAGCAGTGAATCGGGGGTGGAGACCCAGTACTTC.

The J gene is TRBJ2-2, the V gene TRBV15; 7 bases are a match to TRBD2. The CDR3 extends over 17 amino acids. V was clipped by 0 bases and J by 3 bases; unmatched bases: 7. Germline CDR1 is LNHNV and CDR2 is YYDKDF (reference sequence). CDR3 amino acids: CATSRDVGGPHTGELFF. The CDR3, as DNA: TGTGCCACCAGCAGAGATGTGGGAGGGCCTCACACCGGGGAGCTGTTTTTT.

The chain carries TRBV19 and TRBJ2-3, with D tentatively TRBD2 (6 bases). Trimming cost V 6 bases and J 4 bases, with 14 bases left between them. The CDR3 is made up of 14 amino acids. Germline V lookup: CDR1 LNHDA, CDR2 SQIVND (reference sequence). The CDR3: CASSGSLGADTQYF. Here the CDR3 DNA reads TGTGCCAGTAGCGGGAGCCTTGGGGCAGATACGCAGTATTTT.

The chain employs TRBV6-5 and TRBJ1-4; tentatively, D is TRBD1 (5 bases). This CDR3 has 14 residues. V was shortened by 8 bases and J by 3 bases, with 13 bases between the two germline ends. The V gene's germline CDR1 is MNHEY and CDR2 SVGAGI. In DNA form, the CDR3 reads TGTGCCAGCGGTCGGGGGACCTCTAATGAAAAACTGTTTTTT. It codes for CASGRGTSNEKLFF.

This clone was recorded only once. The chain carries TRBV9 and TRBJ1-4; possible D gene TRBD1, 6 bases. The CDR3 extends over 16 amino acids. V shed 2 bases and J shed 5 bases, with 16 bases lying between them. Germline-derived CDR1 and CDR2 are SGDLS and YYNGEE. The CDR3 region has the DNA TGTGCCAGCAGCGTTGGCGGGGGCGGCAAAAATGAAAAACTGTTTTTT. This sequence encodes CASSVGGGGKNEKLFF.

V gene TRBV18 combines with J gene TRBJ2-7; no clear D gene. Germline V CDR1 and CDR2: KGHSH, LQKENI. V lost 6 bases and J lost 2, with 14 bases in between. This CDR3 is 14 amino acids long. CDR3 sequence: CASSLGSSTYEQYF. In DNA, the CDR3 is TGTGCCAGCTCCTTGGGCAGCTCAACCTACGAGCAGTACTTC.

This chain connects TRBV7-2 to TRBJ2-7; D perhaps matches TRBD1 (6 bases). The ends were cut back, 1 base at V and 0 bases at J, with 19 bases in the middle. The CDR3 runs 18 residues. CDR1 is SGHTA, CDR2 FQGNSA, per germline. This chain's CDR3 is CASSLVGTSKVGSYEQYF. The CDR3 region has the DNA TGTGCCAGCAGCTTAGTGGGGACATCGAAAGTGGGCTCCTACGAGCAGTACTTC.

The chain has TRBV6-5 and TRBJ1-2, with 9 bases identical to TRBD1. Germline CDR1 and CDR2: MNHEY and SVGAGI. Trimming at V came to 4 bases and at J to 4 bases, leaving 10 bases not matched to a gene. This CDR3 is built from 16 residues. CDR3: CASSWTGQGAIYGYTF. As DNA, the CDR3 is TGTGCCAGCAGTTGGACGGGACAGGGAGCTATCTATGGCTACACCTTC.

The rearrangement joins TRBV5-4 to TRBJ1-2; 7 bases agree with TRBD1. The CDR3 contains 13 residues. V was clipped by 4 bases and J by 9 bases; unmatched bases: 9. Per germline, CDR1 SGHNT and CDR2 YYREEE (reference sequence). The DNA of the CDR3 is TGTGCCAGCAGCGCCAGGGGGTTGAGGAGCTACACCTTC. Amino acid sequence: CASSARGLRSYTF.

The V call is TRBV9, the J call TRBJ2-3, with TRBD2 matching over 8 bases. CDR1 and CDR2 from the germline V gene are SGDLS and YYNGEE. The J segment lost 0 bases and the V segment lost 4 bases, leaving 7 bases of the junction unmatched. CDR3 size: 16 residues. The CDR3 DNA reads TGTGCCAGCAGCACACGGGGGGGGGAGAGCACAGATACGCAGTATTTT. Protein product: CASSTRGGESTDTQYF.

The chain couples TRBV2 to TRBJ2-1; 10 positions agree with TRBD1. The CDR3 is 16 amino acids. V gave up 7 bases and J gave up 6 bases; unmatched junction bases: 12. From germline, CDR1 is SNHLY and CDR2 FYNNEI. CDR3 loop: CASMGGDRGLSNEQFF. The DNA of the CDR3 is TGTGCCAGCATGGGGGGGGACAGGGGTTTGAGCAATGAGCAGTTCTTC.

CDR3 coding DNA: TGTGCCTGGAGTGTACAGGGGGTTAACTATGGCTACACCTTC. It is translated as CAWSVQGVNYGYTF. This rearrangement joins TRBV30 to TRBJ1-2; 8 bases are shared with TRBD1. The V and J ends lost 0 bases and 1 base, in that order; junction bases with no gene match: 1. Germline V lookup: CDR1 GTSNPN, CDR2 SVGIG (reference sequence). CDR3 size: 14 residues.